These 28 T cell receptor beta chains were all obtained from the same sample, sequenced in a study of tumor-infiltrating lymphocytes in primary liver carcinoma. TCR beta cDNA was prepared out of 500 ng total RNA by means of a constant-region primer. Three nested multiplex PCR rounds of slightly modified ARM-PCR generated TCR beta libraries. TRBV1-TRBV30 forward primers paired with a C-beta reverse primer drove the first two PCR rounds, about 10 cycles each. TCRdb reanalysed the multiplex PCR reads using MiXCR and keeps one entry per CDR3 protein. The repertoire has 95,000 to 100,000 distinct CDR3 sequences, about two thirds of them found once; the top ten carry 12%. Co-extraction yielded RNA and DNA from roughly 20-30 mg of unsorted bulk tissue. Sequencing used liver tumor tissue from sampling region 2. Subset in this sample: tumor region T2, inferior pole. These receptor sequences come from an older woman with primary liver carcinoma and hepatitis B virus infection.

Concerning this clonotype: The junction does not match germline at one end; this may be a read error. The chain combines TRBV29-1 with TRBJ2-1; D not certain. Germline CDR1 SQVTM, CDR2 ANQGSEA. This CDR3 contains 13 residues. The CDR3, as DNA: TGCAACGTTGGGTCTAGTGGTTACAATGAGCAGTTCTTC. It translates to CNVGSSGYNEQFF.

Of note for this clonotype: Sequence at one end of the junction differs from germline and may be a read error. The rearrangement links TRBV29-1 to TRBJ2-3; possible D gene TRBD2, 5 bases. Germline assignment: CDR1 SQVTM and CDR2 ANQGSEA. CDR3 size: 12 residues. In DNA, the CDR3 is TGTAGCGTTAGTGACGCCAAAGATACGCAGTATTTT. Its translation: CSVSDAKDTQYF.

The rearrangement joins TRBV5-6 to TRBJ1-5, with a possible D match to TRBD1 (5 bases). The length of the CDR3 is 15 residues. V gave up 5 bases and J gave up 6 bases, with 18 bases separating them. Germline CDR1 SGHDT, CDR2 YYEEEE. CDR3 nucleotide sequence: TGTGCCAGCAGTCACCAGGGAAATAACATTCAGCCCCAGCATTTT. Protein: CASSHQGNNIQPQHF.

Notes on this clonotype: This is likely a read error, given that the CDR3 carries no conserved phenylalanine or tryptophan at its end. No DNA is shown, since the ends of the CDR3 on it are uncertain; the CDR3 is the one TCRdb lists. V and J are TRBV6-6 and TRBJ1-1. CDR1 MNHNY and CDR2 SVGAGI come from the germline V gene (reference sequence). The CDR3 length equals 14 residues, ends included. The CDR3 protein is CASSFGVYSTETFS.

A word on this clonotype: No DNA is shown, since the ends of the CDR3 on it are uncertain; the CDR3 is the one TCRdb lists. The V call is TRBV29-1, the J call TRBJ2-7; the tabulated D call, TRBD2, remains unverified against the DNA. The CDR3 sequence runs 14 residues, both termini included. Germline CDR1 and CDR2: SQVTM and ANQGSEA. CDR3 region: CSVALGTSGYERYF.

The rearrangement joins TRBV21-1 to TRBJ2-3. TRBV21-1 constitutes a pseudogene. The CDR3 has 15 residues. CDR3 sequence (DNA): TGTGCCAGCAGCAGATGGTCCTTCATCACAGATACGCAGTATTTT. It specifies CASSRWSFITDTQYF.

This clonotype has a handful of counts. For the CDR3, the DNA is TGTGCCAGCAGTGAGAAACAGGGTAGGCGGAACACAGATACGCAGTATTTT. Protein: CASSEKQGRRNTDTQYF. This rearrangement joins TRBV2 to TRBJ2-3, with D perhaps TRBD1 (6 bases). Per the germline V gene, CDR1 is SNHLY and CDR2 is FYNNEI. The CDR3 loop spans 17 amino acids. The V gene lost 3 bases and the J gene lost 2 bases, with 18 bases spanning the gap.

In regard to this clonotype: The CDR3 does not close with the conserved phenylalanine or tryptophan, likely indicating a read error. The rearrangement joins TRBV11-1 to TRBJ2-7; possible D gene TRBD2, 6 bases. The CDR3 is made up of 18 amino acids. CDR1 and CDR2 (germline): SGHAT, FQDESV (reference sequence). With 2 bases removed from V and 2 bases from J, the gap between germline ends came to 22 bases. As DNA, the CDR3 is TGTGCCAGCAGCTTAAGGGGAACGACTAGTGGGAGACCCTACGAGCAGTACCTC. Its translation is CASSLRGTTSGRPYEQYL.

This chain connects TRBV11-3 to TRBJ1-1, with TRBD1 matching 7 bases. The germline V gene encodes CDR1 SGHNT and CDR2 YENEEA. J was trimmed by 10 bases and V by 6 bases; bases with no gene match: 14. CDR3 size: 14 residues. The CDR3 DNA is TGTGCCAGCAGGTTCGGGACAGTAAACACAGGAGCTTTCTTT. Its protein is CASRFGTVNTGAFF.

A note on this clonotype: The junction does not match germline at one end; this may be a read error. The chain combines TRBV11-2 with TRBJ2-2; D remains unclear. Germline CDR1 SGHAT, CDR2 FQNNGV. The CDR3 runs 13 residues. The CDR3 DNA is TGTGTCAGCAGATTAGATATGACCGGGGAGCTGTTTTTT. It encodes CVSRLDMTGELFF. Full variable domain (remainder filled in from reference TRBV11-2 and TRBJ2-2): EAGVAQSPRYKIIEKRQSVAFWCNPISGHATLYWYQQILGQGPKLLIQFQNNGVVDDSQLPKDRFSAERLKGVDSTLKIQPAKLEDSAVYLCVSRLDMTGELFFGEGSRLTVL.

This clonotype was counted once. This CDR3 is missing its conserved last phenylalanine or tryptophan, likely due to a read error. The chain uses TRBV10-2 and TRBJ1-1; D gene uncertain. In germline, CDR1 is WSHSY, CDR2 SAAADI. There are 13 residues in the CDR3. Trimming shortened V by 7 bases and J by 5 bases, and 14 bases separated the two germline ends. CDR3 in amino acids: CASTPSGNTEAFI. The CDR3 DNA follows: TGCGCCAGCACCCCCAGTGGGAATACTGAAGCTTTCATT.

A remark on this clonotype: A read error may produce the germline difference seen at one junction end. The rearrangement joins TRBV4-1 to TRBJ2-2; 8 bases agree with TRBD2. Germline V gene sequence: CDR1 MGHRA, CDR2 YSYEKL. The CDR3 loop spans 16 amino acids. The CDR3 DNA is TGCGCCAGCAGACAAGCCGGGACTAGAATTGGTGGGGAGCTGTTTTTT. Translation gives CASRQAGTRIGGELFF.

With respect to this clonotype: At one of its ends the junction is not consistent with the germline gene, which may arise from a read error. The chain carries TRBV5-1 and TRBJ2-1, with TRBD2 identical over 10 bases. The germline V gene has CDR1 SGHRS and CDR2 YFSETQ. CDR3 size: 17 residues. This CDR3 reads CASSLAKSTSGNNEEFF. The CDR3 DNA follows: TGCGCCAGCAGCTTGGCGAAATCTACTAGCGGGAACAATGAGGAGTTCTTC.

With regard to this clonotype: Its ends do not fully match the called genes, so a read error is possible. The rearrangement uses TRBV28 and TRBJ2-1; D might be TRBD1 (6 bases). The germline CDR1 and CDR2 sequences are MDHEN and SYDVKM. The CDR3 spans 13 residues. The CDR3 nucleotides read TGTGTCAGCAGTCGGGACACACACTCAGGGCAGTTCTTC. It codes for CVSSRDTHSGQFF.

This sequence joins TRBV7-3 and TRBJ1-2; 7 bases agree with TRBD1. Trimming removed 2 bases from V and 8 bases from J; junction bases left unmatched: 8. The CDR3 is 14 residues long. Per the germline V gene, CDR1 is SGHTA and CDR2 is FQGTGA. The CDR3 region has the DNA TGTGCCAGCAGCTTATCCCACAGGGGATCAGGCTACACCTTC. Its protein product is CASSLSHRGSGYTF.

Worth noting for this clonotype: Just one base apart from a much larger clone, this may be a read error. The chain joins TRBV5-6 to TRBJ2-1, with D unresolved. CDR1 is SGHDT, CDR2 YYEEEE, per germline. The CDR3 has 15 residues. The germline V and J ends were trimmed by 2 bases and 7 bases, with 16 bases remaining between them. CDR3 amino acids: CASSLIRSPVNEQFF. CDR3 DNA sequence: TGTGCCAGCAGCTTAATCAGGAGTCCGGTTAATGAGCAGTTCTTC.

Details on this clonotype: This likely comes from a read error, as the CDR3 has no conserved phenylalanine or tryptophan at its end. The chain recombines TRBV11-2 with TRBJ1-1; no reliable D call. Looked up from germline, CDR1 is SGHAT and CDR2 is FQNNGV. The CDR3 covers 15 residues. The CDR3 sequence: CACSLSVEVFGEAFS. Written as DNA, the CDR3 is TGTGCCTGCAGTTTATCGGTCGAGGTTTTCGGTGAAGCTTTCTCT.

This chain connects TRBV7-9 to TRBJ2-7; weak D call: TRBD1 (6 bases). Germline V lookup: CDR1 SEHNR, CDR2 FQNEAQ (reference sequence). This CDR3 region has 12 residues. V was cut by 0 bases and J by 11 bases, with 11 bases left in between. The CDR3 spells CASSLADRTKYF. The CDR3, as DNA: TGTGCCAGCAGCTTAGCAGACAGGACCAAGTACTTC.

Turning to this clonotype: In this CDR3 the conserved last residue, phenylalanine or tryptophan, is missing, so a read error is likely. CDR3 region: CASSFRAEQFS. CDR3 in DNA: TGTGCCAGCAGCTTCCGGGCCGAGCAGTTCTCC. The chain is built from TRBV12-3 or TRBV12-4 and TRBJ2-1; no clear D gene. The V gene lost 6 bases and the J gene lost 10 bases, with 10 bases spanning the gap. There are 11 residues in the CDR3.

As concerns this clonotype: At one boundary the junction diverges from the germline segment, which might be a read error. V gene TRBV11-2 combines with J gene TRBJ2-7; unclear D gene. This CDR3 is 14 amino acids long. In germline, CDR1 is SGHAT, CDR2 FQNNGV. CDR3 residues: CASSPSVTGAEQHF. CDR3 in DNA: TGTGCCAGCAGCCCAAGCGTGACGGGTGCCGAACAGCACTTC. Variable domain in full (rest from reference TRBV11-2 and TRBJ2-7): EAGVAQSPRYKIIEKRQSVAFWCNPISGHATLYWYQQILGQGPKLLIQFQNNGVVDDSQLPKDRFSAERLKGVDSTLKIQPAKLEDSAVYLCASSPSVTGAEQHFGPGTRLTVT.

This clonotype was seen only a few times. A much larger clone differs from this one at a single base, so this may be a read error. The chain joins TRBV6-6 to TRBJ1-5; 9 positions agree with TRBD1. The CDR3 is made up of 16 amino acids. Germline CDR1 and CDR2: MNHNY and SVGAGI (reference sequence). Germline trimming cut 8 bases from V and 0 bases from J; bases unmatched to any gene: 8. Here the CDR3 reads CASAPRGQGSNQPQHF. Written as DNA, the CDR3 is TGTGCCAGCGCCCCCCGGGGACAGGGTAGCAATCAGCCCCAGCATTTT.

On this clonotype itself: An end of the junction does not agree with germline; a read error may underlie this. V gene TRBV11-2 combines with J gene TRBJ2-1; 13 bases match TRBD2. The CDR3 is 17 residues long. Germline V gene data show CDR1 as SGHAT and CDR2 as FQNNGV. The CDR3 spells CASSRRLAGGPGDEHFF. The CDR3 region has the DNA TGTGCCAGCAGCAGGAGACTAGCGGGGGGACCGGGGGATGAGCACTTCTTC.

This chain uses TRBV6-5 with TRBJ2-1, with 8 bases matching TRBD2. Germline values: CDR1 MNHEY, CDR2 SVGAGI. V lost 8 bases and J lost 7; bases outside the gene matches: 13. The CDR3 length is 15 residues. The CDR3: CASGSLAAGLNEQFF. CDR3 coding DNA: TGTGCCAGCGGTTCACTAGCGGCAGGACTGAATGAGCAGTTCTTC.

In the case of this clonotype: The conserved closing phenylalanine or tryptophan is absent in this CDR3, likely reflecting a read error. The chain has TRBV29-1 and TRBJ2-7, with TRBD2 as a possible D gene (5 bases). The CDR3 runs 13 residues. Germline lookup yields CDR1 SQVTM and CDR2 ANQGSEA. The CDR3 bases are TGCAGGGTTAAACGTCCCGGAGGTACGTGGCAGTACCTC. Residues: CRVKRPGGTWQYL.

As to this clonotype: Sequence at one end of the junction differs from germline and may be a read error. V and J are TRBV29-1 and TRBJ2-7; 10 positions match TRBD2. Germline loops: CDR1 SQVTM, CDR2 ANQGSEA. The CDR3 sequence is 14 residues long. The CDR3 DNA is TGTAGCGTGGGACTAGCGCGTGGACGATCCGAGCAGTACTTC. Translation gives CSVGLARGRSEQYF.

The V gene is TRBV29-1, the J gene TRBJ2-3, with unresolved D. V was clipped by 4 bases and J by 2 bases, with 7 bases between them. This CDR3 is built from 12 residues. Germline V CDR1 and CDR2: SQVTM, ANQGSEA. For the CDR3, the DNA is TGCAGCGTTGTAAGGATCACAGATACGCAGTATTTT. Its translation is CSVVRITDTQYF.

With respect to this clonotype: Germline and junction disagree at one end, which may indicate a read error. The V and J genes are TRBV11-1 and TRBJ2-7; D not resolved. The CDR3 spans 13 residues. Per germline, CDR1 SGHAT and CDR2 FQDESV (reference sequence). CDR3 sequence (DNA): TGTGCCAGCAACTCCGGTCTGCTGCACGAGCAGTATTTC. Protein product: CASNSGLLHEQYF.

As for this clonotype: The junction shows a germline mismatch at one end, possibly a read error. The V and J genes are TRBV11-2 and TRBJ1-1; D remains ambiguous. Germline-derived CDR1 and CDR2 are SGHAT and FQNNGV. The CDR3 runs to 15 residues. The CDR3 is CGSRLEPGPNTEAIF. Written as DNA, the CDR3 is TGTGGCAGCAGATTAGAACCTGGACCGAACACTGAAGCTATCTTT.